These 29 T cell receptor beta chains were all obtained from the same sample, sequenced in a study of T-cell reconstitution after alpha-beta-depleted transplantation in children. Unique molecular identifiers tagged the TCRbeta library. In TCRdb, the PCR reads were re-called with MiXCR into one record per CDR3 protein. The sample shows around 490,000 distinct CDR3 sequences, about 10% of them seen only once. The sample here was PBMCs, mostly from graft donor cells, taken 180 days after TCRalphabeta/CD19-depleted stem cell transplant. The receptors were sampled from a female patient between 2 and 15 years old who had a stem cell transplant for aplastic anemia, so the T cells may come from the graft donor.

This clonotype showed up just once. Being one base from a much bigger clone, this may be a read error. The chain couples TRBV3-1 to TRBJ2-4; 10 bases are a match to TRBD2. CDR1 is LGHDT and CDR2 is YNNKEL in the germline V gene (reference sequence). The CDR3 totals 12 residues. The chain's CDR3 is CGSSLKDGTSDF. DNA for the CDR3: TGTGGCAGCAGCCTAAAGGACGGGACTAGCGACTTC.

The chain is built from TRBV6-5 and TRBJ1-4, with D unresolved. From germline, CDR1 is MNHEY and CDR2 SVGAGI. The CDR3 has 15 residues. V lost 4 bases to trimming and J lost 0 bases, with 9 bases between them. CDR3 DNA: TGTGCCAGCAGTTGGGCAGAGACAACTAATGAAAAACTGTTTTTT. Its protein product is CASSWAETTNEKLFF.

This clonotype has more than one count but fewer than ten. The CDR3 sequence is CASSLGTGTKNIQYF. The CDR3 coding sequence is TGTGCCAGCAGTCTAGGGACAGGGACCAAAAACATTCAGTACTTC. V usage is TRBV12-3 or TRBV12-4 and J usage is TRBJ2-4; 9 positions match TRBD1. Trimming at V came to 5 bases and at J to 2 bases, leaving 4 bases not matched to a gene. The CDR3 has 15 residues.

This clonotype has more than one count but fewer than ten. The CDR3 sequence is CASSEPQRERDEQYV. CDR3 in DNA: TGTGCCAGCAGTGAACCACAGCGGGAAAGGGACGAGCAGTACGTC. The chain recombines TRBV2 with TRBJ2-7; 7 positions match TRBD2. Germline-derived CDR1 and CDR2 are SNHLY and FYNNEI. V was clipped by 2 bases and J by 5 bases; unmatched bases: 9. The CDR3 runs 15 residues.

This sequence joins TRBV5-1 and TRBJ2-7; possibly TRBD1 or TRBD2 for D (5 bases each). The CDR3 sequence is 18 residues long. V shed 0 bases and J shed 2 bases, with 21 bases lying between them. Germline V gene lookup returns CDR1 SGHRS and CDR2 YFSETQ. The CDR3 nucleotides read TGCGCCAGCAGCTTGGGCCCAGGTCGGGTTCAGGGAGCCTACGAGCAGTACGTC. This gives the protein CASSLGPGRVQGAYEQYV.

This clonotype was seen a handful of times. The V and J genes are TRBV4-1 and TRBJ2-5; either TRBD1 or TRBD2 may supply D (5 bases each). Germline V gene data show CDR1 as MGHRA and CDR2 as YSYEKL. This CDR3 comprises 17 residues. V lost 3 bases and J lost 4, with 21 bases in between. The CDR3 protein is CASSQTGTKVRRETQYF. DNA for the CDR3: TGCGCCAGCAGCCAGACCGGGACCAAAGTCCGGCGAGAGACCCAGTACTTC.

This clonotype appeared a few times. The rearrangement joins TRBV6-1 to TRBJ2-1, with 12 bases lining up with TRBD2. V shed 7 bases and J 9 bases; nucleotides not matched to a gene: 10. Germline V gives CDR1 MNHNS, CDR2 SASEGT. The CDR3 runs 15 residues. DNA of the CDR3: TGTGCCAGCACCCAGAGACTAGCGGGAGCTAGTGAGCAGTTCTTC. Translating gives CASTQRLAGASEQFF.

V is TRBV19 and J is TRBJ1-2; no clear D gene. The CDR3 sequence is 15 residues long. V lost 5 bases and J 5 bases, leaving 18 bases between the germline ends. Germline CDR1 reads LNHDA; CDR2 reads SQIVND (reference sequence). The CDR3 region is CASSPWPGDGYGYTF. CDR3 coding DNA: TGTGCCAGTAGTCCCTGGCCGGGAGACGGGTATGGCTACACCTTC.

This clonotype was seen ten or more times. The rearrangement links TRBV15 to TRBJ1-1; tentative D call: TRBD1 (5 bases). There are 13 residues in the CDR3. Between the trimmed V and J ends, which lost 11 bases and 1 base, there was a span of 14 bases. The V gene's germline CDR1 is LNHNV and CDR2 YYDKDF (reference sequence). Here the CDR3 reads CAASRDPNTEAFF. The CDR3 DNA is TGTGCCGCATCCAGGGACCCGAACACTGAAGCTTTCTTT.

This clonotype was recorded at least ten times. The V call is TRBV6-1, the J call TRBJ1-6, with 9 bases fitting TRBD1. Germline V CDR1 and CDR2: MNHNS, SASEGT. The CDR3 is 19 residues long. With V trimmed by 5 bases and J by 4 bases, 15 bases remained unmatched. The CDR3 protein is CASSRGTGSSPSYNSPLHF. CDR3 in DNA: TGTGCCAGCAGTCGGGGGACAGGGTCCTCTCCCTCGTATAATTCACCCCTCCACTTT.

The CDR3 loop is CASSRTPQGVTEAFF. Here the CDR3 DNA reads TGTGCCAGCAGTCGCACCCCACAGGGGGTCACTGAAGCTTTCTTT. The V call is TRBV12-3 or TRBV12-4, the J call TRBJ1-1, with 8 bases fitting TRBD1. The CDR3 sequence is 15 residues long. V lost 5 bases and J lost 4; bases outside the gene matches: 9.

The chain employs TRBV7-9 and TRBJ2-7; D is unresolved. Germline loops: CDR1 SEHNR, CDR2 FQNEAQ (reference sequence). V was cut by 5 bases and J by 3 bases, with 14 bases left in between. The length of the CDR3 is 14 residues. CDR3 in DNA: TGTGCCAGCAGCCCGGGCCTGGCGTACTACGAGCAGTACGTC. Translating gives CASSPGLAYYEQYV.

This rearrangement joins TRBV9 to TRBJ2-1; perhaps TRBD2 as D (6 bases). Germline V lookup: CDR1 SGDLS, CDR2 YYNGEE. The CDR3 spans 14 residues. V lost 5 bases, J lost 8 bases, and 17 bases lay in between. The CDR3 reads CASSPRDSRHEQFF. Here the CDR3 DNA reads TGTGCCAGCAGTCCCCGGGACTCCCGGCATGAGCAGTTCTTC.

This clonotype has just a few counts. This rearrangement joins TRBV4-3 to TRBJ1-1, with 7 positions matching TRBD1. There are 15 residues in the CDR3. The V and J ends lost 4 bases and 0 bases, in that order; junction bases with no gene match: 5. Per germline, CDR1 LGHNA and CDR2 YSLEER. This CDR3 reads CASSPRGPMNTEAFF. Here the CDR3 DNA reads TGCGCCAGCAGCCCGAGGGGGCCGATGAACACTGAAGCTTTCTTT.

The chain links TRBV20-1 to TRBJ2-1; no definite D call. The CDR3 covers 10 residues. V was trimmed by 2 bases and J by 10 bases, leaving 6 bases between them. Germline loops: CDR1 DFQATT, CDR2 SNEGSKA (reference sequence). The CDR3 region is CSARRQEQFF. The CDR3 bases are TGCAGTGCTAGACGTCAGGAGCAGTTCTTC.

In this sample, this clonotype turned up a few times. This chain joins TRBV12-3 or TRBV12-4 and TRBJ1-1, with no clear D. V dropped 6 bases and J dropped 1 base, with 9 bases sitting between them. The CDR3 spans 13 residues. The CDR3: CASSLNWNTEAFF. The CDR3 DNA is TGTGCCAGCAGCCTCAACTGGAACACTGAAGCTTTCTTT.

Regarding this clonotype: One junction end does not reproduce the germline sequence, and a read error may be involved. The CDR3 bases are TGTGCCAGCAGCTCGGGACTAGCGGCCTCTGGGGCCAACGGCCTGACTTTC. Amino acid sequence: CASSSGLAASGANGLTF. The genes are TRBV7-2 and TRBJ2-6; TRBD2 matches at 11 bases. The CDR3 totals 17 residues. From germline, CDR1 is SGHTA and CDR2 FQGNSA.

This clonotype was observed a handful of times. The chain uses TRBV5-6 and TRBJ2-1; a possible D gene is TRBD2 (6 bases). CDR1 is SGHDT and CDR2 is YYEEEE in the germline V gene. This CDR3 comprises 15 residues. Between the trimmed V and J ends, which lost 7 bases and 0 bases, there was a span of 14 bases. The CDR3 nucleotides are TGTGCCAGCTCCGATAGCGGTTACTCCTACAATGAGCAGTTCTTC. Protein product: CASSDSGYSYNEQFF.

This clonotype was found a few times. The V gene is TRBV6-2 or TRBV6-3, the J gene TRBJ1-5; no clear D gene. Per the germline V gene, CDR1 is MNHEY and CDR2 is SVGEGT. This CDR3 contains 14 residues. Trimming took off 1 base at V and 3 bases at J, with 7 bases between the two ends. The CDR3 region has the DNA TGTGCCAGCAGTTACTTGAAGTCCAATCAGCCCCAGCATTTT. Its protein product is CASSYLKSNQPQHF.

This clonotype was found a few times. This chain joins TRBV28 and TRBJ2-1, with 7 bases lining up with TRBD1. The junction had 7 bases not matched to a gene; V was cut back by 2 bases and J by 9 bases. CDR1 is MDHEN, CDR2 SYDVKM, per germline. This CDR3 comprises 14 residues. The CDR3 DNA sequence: TGTGCCAGCAGTTTAGCGGACAGGAAGACTGAGCAGTTCTTC. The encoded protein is CASSLADRKTEQFF.

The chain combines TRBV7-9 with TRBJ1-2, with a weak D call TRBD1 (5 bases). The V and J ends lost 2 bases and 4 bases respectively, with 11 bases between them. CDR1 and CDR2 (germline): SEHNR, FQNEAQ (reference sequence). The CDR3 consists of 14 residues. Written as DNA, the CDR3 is TGTGCCAGCAGCTTACCAGGGTCCATCTATGGCTACACCTTC. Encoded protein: CASSLPGSIYGYTF.

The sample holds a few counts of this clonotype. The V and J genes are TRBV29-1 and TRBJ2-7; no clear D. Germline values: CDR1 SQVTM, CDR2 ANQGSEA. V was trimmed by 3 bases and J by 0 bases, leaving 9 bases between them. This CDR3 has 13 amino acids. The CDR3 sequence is CSVEGRNSYEQYV. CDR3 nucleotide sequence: TGCAGCGTTGAGGGTAGGAACTCCTACGAGCAGTACGTC.

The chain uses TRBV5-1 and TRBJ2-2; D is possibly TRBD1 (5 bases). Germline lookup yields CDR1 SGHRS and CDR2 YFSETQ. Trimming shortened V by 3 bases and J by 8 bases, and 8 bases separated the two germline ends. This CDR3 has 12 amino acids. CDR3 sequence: CASSWSGGELFF. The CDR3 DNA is TGCGCCAGCAGCTGGTCAGGGGGGGAGCTGTTTTTT.

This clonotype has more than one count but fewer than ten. The CDR3 DNA follows: TGTGCCAGCAGCGAGACCCGCCCGGGAGAGTACTTC. Protein: CASSETRPGEYF. The rearrangement joins TRBV2 to TRBJ2-7, with TRBD2 as a possible D gene (6 bases). V shed 6 bases and J shed 11 bases, with 17 bases lying between them. The CDR3 is 12 residues long. Looked up from germline, CDR1 is SNHLY and CDR2 is FYNNEI.

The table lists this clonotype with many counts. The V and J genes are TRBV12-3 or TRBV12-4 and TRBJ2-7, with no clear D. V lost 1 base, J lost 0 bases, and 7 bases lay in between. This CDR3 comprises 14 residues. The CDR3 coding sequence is TGTGCCAGCAGTTTAGGCCTCACCTCCTACGAGCAGTACTTC. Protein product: CASSLGLTSYEQYF.

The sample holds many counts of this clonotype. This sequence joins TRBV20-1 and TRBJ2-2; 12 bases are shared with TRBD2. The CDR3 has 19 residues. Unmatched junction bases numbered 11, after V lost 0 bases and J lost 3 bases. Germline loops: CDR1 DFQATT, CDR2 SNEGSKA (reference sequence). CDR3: CSARDHGLAGGPYTGELFF. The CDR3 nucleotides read TGCAGTGCTAGAGATCATGGGCTAGCGGGAGGGCCGTACACCGGGGAGCTGTTTTTT.

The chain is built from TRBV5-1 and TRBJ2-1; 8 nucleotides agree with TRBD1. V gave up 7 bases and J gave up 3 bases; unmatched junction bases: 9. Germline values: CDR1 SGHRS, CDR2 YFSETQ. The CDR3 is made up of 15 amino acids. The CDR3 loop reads CASSARDRFYNEQFF. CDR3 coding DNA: TGCGCCAGCTCCGCCAGGGACAGGTTCTACAATGAGCAGTTCTTC. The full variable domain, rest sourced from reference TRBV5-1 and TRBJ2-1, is KAGVTQTPRYLIKTRGQQVTLSCSPISGHRSVSWYQQTPGQGLQFLFEYFSETQRNKGNFPGRFSGRQFSNSRSEMNVSTLELGDSALYLCASSARDRFYNEQFFGPGTRLTVL.

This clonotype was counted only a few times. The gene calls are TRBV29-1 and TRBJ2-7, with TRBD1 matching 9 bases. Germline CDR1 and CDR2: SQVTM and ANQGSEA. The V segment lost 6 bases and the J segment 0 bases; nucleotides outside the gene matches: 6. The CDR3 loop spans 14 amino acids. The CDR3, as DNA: TGCAGCGTGAGGGACAGGGAAAACTCCTACGAGCAGTACTTC. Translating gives CSVRDRENSYEQYF.

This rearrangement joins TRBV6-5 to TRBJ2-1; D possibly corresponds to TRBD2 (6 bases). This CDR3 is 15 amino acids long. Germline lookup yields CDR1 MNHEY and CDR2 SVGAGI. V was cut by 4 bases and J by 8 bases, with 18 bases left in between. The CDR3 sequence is CASSSLTGARDEQFF. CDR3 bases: TGTGCCAGCAGTTCCCTTACGGGAGCGAGGGATGAGCAGTTCTTC.